This TCR beta chain is drawn from a study of blood T cell repertoires in COVID-19. The assay was immunoSEQ multiplex PCR, and TCRdb's table has in-frame clones only and misses some. The data hold fewer than 300,000 clones, with 90% observed a single time. Trimming shortened V by 5 bases and J by 4 bases, and 21 bases separated the two germline ends. CDR3 length equals 16 residues. Per germline, CDR1 GTSNPN and CDR2 SVGIG (reference sequence). The chain has TRBV30 and TRBJ1-5; D is uncertain. This TCR was sampled from a woman aged 25 to 39 who had recovered from COVID-19. Sequenced input: PBMCs or T cells enriched from blood (not recorded which). The CDR3: CAWSLLGATGNQPQHF. CDR3 nucleotide sequence: TGTGCCTGGTCTCTCTTGGGTGCGACGGGGAATCAGCCCCAGCATTTT.